This passage covers 27 T cell receptor beta chains from one sample sequenced in a study of cytomegalovirus exposure and HLA in healthy donors. The PCR employed 60 Vbeta primers together with 13 Jbeta primers. The data were produced by immunoSEQ multiplex PCR, yet TCRdb's version contains in-frame clones alone and is incomplete. The sample shows some 130,000 clones, around 72% of them seen only once. The sequenced material came from PBMCs. Receptor source: a man over 45 in good health and CMV-seropositive.

This clone was counted only a few times. The rearrangement links TRBV19 to TRBJ2-1; 11 nucleotides align to TRBD1. The CDR3 runs 14 residues. V shed 10 bases and J 6 bases; nucleotides not matched to a gene: 8. Germline V gene sequence: CDR1 LNHDA, CDR2 SQIVND (reference sequence). CDR3 sequence: CAIADRGRANEQFF. DNA for the CDR3: TGTGCCATCGCGGACAGGGGGCGCGCCAATGAGCAGTTCTTC. Based on the CDR3 plus reference TRBV19 and TRBJ2-1, the full variable domain is DGGITQSPKYLFRKEGQNVTLSCEQNLNHDAMYWYRQDPGQGLRLIYYSQIVNDFQKGDIAEGYSVSREKKESFPLTVTSAQKNPTAFYLCAIADRGRANEQFFGPGTRLTVL.

This clone was observed a handful of times. V usage is TRBV7-8 and J usage is TRBJ2-7, with a possible D match to TRBD1 (6 bases). The germline V gene has CDR1 SGHVS and CDR2 FQNEAQ. V lost 5 bases, J lost 3 bases, and 20 bases lay in between. The length of the CDR3 is 16 residues. The CDR3 is CASSQKDRLYLYEQYF. The CDR3 DNA follows: TGTGCCAGCAGCCAAAAGGACAGACTATACCTCTACGAGCAGTACTTC. The whole variable domain, filled in from reference TRBV7-8 and TRBJ2-7, reads GAGVSQSPRYKVAKRGQDVALRCDPISGHVSLFWYQQALGQGPEFLTYFQNEAQLDKSGLPSDRFFAERPEGSVSTLKIQRTQQEDSAVYLCASSQKDRLYLYEQYFGPGTRLTVT.

This chain links TRBV2 with TRBJ1-1; 7 positions match TRBD1. The germline V gene has CDR1 SNHLY and CDR2 FYNNEI. CDR3 length: 14 amino acids. Germline trimming cut 3 bases from V and 2 bases from J; bases unmatched to any gene: 3. The CDR3 bases are TGTGCCAGCAGTGAGGACAGGACAAACACTGAAGCTTTCTTT. Translated, it gives CASSEDRTNTEAFF.

The chain employs TRBV11-2 and TRBJ2-7; TRBD1 matches at 7 bases. This CDR3 spans 17 amino acids. V dropped 1 base and J dropped 3; count of bases not matched to a gene: 12. Germline values: CDR1 SGHAT, CDR2 FQNNGV. CDR3 in amino acids: CASSLGLAQGLHYEQYF. The CDR3 region has the DNA TGTGCCAGCAGCTTAGGTCTCGCACAGGGGTTACACTACGAGCAGTACTTC.

V usage is TRBV15 and J usage is TRBJ2-3; the match to TRBD2 covers 11 bases. This CDR3 spans 16 amino acids. V shed 1 base, J shed 2 bases, and the junction held 2 bases outside the gene matches. Germline values: CDR1 LNHNV, CDR2 YYDKDF (reference sequence). CDR3 sequence (DNA): TGTGCCACCAGCAGAGCACTAGCGGGGGTCACAGATACGCAGTATTTT. Protein sequence: CATSRALAGVTDTQYF. The full variable domain, in which reference TRBV15 and TRBJ2-3 provide the parts outside the CDR3, is DAMVIQNPRYQVTQFGKPVTLSCSQTLNHNVMYWYQQKSSQAPKLLFHYYDKDFNNEADTPDNFQSRRPNTSFCFLDIRSPGLGDTAMYLCATSRALAGVTDTQYFGPGTRLTVL.

The V gene is TRBV7-9, the J gene TRBJ2-1, with D possibly matching TRBD2 (6 bases). Trimming took off 8 bases at V and 7 bases at J, with 18 bases between the two ends. The V gene's germline CDR1 is SEHNR and CDR2 FQNEAQ (reference sequence). CDR3 length: 14 residues. Here the CDR3 reads CASGFFLATNEQFF. The CDR3 nucleotides read TGTGCCAGCGGGTTTTTCCTAGCGACGAATGAGCAGTTCTTC.

This clone was seen a handful of times. The chain combines TRBV5-4 with TRBJ1-2; weak D call: TRBD1 (6 bases). Germline V lookup: CDR1 SGHNT, CDR2 YYREEE (reference sequence). The CDR3 is 15 amino acids. Between the trimmed V and J ends, which lost 2 bases and 5 bases, there was a span of 16 bases. In DNA, the CDR3 is TGTGCCAGCAGCTTAAGAGCAGGGGCCGTTTATGGCTACACCTTC. The encoded protein is CASSLRAGAVYGYTF.

The chain links TRBV15 to TRBJ2-1; tentatively, D is TRBD1 (6 bases). CDR1 LNHNV and CDR2 YYDKDF come from the germline V gene (reference sequence). V shed 1 base and J shed 2 bases, with 9 bases lying between them. CDR3 size: 15 residues. The CDR3, as DNA: TGTGCCACCAGCAGAGTAGCAGGGGCCTACAATGAGCAGTTCTTC. The encoded protein is CATSRVAGAYNEQFF.

In nucleotides, the CDR3 is TGTGCCAGCTCACCAGGAACGACAGCTAACTATGGCTACACCTTC. Protein: CASSPGTTANYGYTF. This chain links TRBV18 with TRBJ1-2, with D possibly being TRBD1 (5 bases). The CDR3 totals 15 residues. V lost 2 bases and J 0 bases, leaving 10 bases between the germline ends. CDR1 KGHSH and CDR2 LQKENI come from the germline V gene.

The rearrangement joins TRBV18 to TRBJ1-5; D is unclear. The CDR3 extends over 13 amino acids. V gave up 4 bases and J gave up 6 bases, with 10 bases separating them. Germline V gene sequence: CDR1 KGHSH, CDR2 LQKENI. CDR3 DNA: TGTGCCAGCTCACTAGGTTCGGGTCAGCCCCAGCATTTT. This translates into CASSLGSGQPQHF.

This clone came up once. The chain links TRBV11-3 to TRBJ1-1; 9 nucleotides align to TRBD1. V dropped 4 bases and J dropped 4; count of bases not matched to a gene: 10. Germline CDR1 is SGHNT and CDR2 is YENEEA. The CDR3 is 16 residues long. In DNA form, the CDR3 reads TGTGCCAGCAGCTATCCGGGACAGGGCCGGCGCACTGAAGCTTTCTTT. Residues: CASSYPGQGRRTEAFF. Variable domain in full (rest from reference TRBV11-3 and TRBJ1-1): EAGVVQSPRYKIIEKKQPVAFWCNPISGHNTLYWYLQNLGQGPELLIRYENEEAVDDSQLPKDRFSAERLKGVDSTLKIQPAELGDSAVYLCASSYPGQGRRTEAFFGQGTRLTVV.

The rearrangement links TRBV4-1 to TRBJ1-1; D uncertain. V lost 0 bases to trimming and J lost 4 bases, with 15 bases between them. Germline CDR1 reads MGHRA; CDR2 reads YSYEKL. This CDR3 region has 16 residues. CDR3 DNA sequence: TGCGCCAGCAGCCAAGATAGAGGCCCCGGGAGCACTGAAGCTTTCTTT. Its translation is CASSQDRGPGSTEAFF.

A few counts support this clone. This chain connects TRBV29-1 to TRBJ2-7, with 10 bases matching TRBD1. CDR1 SQVTM and CDR2 ANQGSEA come from the germline V gene. The CDR3 contains 14 residues. With V trimmed by 7 bases and J by 7 bases, 13 bases remained unmatched. CDR3 protein: CSAVIRDRGWEQYF. The CDR3 nucleotides read TGCAGCGCAGTTATCCGGGACAGGGGCTGGGAGCAGTACTTC.

The rearrangement uses TRBV11-1 and TRBJ1-1; D gene unclear. The CDR3 contains 14 residues. V shed 1 base and J shed 0 bases, with 6 bases lying between them. Germline V gene lookup returns CDR1 SGHAT and CDR2 FQDESV (reference sequence). The CDR3 bases are TGTGCCAGCAGCTTAGTAGAGATGAACACTGAAGCTTTCTTT. Translated, it gives CASSLVEMNTEAFF.

The chain has TRBV2 and TRBJ2-3, with 7 bases matching TRBD1. This CDR3 spans 15 amino acids. Trimming cost V 5 bases and J 4 bases; bases outside gene matches: 9. CDR1 is SNHLY and CDR2 is FYNNEI in the germline V gene. This CDR3 reads CASSTRGIGADTQYF. In DNA form, the CDR3 reads TGTGCCAGCAGTACCAGGGGGATCGGTGCAGATACGCAGTATTTT.

The CDR3 sequence: CASGRGAANEKLFF. Written as DNA, the CDR3 is TGTGCCAGCGGACGGGGGGCGGCTAATGAAAAACTGTTTTTT. This chain joins TRBV2 and TRBJ1-4, with TRBD1 as a possible D gene (6 bases). Germline assignment: CDR1 SNHLY and CDR2 FYNNEI. The CDR3 contains 14 residues. The V end lost 8 bases, the J end lost 3 bases, and 13 bases lay between the germline ends.

V gene TRBV5-4 combines with J gene TRBJ1-1; D is unresolved. The ends were cut back, 0 bases at V and 3 bases at J, with 6 bases in the middle. CDR1 and CDR2 from the germline V gene are SGHNT and YYREEE (reference sequence). This CDR3 has 13 amino acids. The CDR3: CASSLGTYTEAFF. As DNA, the CDR3 is TGTGCCAGCAGCTTGGGAACTTACACTGAAGCTTTCTTT.

The chain uses TRBV18 and TRBJ1-3; D remains ambiguous. Trimming took 3 bases from V and 2 from J, leaving 11 bases between them. CDR1 KGHSH and CDR2 LQKENI come from the germline V gene. The CDR3 sequence is 15 residues long. The CDR3 sequence is CASSPAAGTGNTIYF. The CDR3 region has the DNA TGTGCCAGCTCACCCGCAGCGGGGACTGGAAACACCATATATTTT. The full variable domain, rest sourced from reference TRBV18 and TRBJ1-3, is NAGVMQNPRHLVRRRGQEARLRCSPMKGHSHVYWYRQLPEEGLKFMVYLQKENIIDESGMPKERFSAEFPKEGPSILRIQQVVRGDSAAYFCASSPAAGTGNTIYFGEGSWLTVV.

V is TRBV2 and J is TRBJ2-5; no definite D call. Germline V gene lookup returns CDR1 SNHLY and CDR2 FYNNEI. The CDR3 is 12 residues long. Trimming left V 6 bases short and J 2 bases short, with 7 bases between. CDR3 in DNA: TGTGCCAGCAGGGAACCTCAAGAGACCCAGTACTTC. It yields the protein CASREPQETQYF.

The chain uses TRBV25-1 and TRBJ1-2; tentative D call: TRBD1 (5 bases). In germline, CDR1 is MGHDK, CDR2 SYGVNS. The CDR3 spans 12 residues. V was trimmed by 7 bases and J by 7 bases, leaving 13 bases between them. The CDR3 DNA sequence: TGTGCCAGCAACGGGGGGTCGGGTGGCTACACCTTC. Residues: CASNGGSGGYTF.

This chain joins TRBV4-1 and TRBJ1-2; 7 bases agree with TRBD1. The CDR3 loop spans 15 amino acids. Germline CDR1 reads MGHRA; CDR2 reads YSYEKL. V trimming: 2 bases; J trimming: 6 bases; junction bases outside the gene matches: 9. For the CDR3, the DNA is TGCGCCAGCAGCCAAAAATCGACAGGGCCCGATGGCTACACCTTC. This sequence encodes CASSQKSTGPDGYTF.

The chain carries TRBV4-2 and TRBJ1-2, with D possibly being TRBD1 (5 bases). The germline gives CDR1 LGHNA, CDR2 YNFKEQ. The CDR3 is 13 residues long. The ends were cut back, 6 bases at V and 4 bases at J, with 12 bases in the middle. The CDR3 loop is CASRQDGSYGYTF. The CDR3 DNA is TGTGCCAGCAGACAGGACGGCTCCTATGGCTACACCTTC.

The chain carries TRBV5-6 and TRBJ1-1, with D possibly being TRBD1 (5 bases). CDR1 is SGHDT, CDR2 YYEEEE, per germline. V dropped 5 bases and J dropped 2 bases, with 10 bases sitting between them. The CDR3 contains 13 residues. The CDR3 DNA reads TGTGCCAGCAGTTATGACAGAAACACTGAAGCTTTCTTT. Translating it yields CASSYDRNTEAFF.

CDR3 sequence reads: CASSPDRDGYTF. The CDR3 nucleotides read TGTGCCAGCAGCCCTGACAGAGATGGCTACACCTTC. The chain employs TRBV5-5 and TRBJ1-2; a weak D match, TRBD1 (5 bases). CDR1 and CDR2 from the germline V gene are SGHKS and YYEKEE (reference sequence). This CDR3 is 12 amino acids long. The ends were cut back, 4 bases at V and 6 bases at J, with 10 bases in the middle.

This chain links TRBV5-4 with TRBJ2-1, with TRBD2 matching 10 bases. The junction had 7 bases not matched to a gene; V was cut back by 0 bases and J by 7 bases. The CDR3 covers 16 residues. From germline, CDR1 is SGHNT and CDR2 YYREEE (reference sequence). Here the CDR3 reads CASSLASSGGRNEQFF. The CDR3 DNA reads TGTGCCAGCAGCTTGGCATCTAGCGGGGGTCGGAATGAGCAGTTCTTC.

This chain joins TRBV7-9 and TRBJ2-5; TRBD2 matches 14 bases. Looked up from germline, CDR1 is SEHNR and CDR2 is FQNEAQ (reference sequence). V dropped 6 bases and J dropped 4; count of bases not matched to a gene: 10. This CDR3 is 17 amino acids long. CDR3 sequence reads: CASSDGLAGGSIETQYF. The CDR3 bases are TGTGCCAGCAGTGACGGACTAGCGGGAGGAAGTATAGAGACCCAGTACTTC.

CDR3 DNA sequence: TGCGCCAGCAGTGAAGGCGGCAGCTATGGCTACACCTTC. Encoded protein: CASSEGGSYGYTF. J is TRBJ1-2 and V is TRBV10-1; D ambiguous. The V end lost 3 bases, the J end lost 4 bases, and 9 bases lay between the germline ends. The CDR3 sequence is 13 residues long. Germline CDR1 and CDR2: WNHNN and SYGVQD (reference sequence).